The clone carrying this T cell receptor beta chain was seen a handful of times. Other DNA sequences in the sample encode the same CDR3. This entry is derived from a study of blood T cell repertoires in COVID-19. The CDR3 spans 14 residues. V dropped 6 bases and J dropped 0; count of bases not matched to a gene: 4. Germline V gives CDR1 SNHLY, CDR2 FYNNEI. Authors' processing steps: Amplification from reference gene primers served as the basis for estimated nucleated cell counts. TCRdb keeps only in-frame clones here, not all; method: immunoSEQ multiplex PCR. That table furnishes V, J and clone size, whereas the DNA furnished D and trimming. The profile shows more than 250,000 clones, around four fifths of them singletons.

This chain connects TRBV2 to TRBJ2-7, with TRBD1 matching over 8 bases. This TCR was recovered from a man between 60 and 75 years old who had recovered from COVID-19. The sequencing input was peripheral blood. The chain's CDR3 is CASSRQGTSYEQYF. The CDR3 coding sequence is TGTGCCAGCAGCCGACAGGGGACCTCCTACGAGCAGTACTTC.